This T cell receptor (beta chain) originates from a study of T cell responses to AZD1222 COVID-19 vaccine. Comment on this clone: Its matching antigen is unknown.

The junction had 5 bases not matched to a gene; V was cut back by 4 bases and J by 3 bases. The CDR3 has 17 residues. The V gene's germline CDR1 is MDHEN and CDR2 SYDVKM. TCRdb's copy holds only in-frame clones and misses some; the assay was immunoSEQ multiplex PCR. The sample includes 110,000 to 150,000 clones, 93% seen only once; the top ten take 12%. Broader study findings: Baseline antibody screening turned up just a handful of seropositive AZD1222 recipients. Reportedly, close to half of spike-specific TCRs are directed against unmutated variant regions.

The sequencing used peripheral blood, collected after recovery from COVID-19. The chain is built from TRBV28 and TRBJ2-1; 14 bases are a match to TRBD2. The TCR comes from an adult who had recovered from COVID-19. The CDR3 protein is CASSSRLAGGVYNEQFF. CDR3 bases: TGTGCCAGCAGTTCCCGACTAGCGGGAGGGGTCTACAATGAGCAGTTCTTC.